Each of the 27 T cell receptor beta chains below was sequenced from the same sample in a study of T cells in Graves' hyperthyroidism and ophthalmopathy. Template material for amplifying TCR beta CDR3 regions consisted of RNA transcripts. The TCR CDR3 first-round RT-PCR relied on the HTBI primer set. TCRdb reanalysed the multiplex PCR reads using MiXCR and keeps one entry per CDR3 protein. The sample includes 250,000 or so distinct CDR3 sequences, roughly 15% of them seen just once. Sequencing was done on a sample of blood. These receptors were obtained from a woman in her forties with Graves' hyperthyroidism that later progressed to Graves' ophthalmopathy.

This clonotype was seen ten or more times. The chain has TRBV9 and TRBJ1-6, with TRBD1 as a possible D gene (5 bases). V dropped 0 bases and J dropped 2 bases, with 9 bases sitting between them. CDR1 is SGDLS, CDR2 YYNGEE, per germline. The CDR3 sequence is 16 residues long. The CDR3: CASSVGGEPYNSPLHF. CDR3 coding DNA: TGTGCCAGCAGCGTAGGAGGGGAACCCTATAATTCACCCCTCCACTTT.

This clonotype was counted only a few times. The genes are TRBV4-1 and TRBJ1-1, with a tentative D call TRBD1 (5 bases). The CDR3 is 14 amino acids. CDR1 is MGHRA, CDR2 YSYEKL, per germline. Trimming left V 5 bases short and J 1 base short, with 11 bases between. The CDR3 here is CASSSGLKNTEAFF. The CDR3 bases are TGCGCCAGCAGCTCGGGACTCAAGAACACTGAAGCTTTCTTT.

In this sample, this clonotype turned up many times. The V call is TRBV6-5, the J call TRBJ2-3; unclear D gene. CDR1 is MNHEY, CDR2 SVGAGI, per germline. The V end was cut by 2 bases, the J end by 5 bases, with 11 bases between. The CDR3 totals 14 residues. CDR3 DNA sequence: TGTGCCAGCAGTTACGTGGGCGCTGGAGATACGCAGTATTTT. Encoded protein: CASSYVGAGDTQYF.

This clonotype was detected many times. This clone may be a read error of a much larger clone one base away. The J gene is TRBJ1-6, the V gene TRBV11-2; maybe TRBD1 (6 bases). Germline assignment: CDR1 SGHAT and CDR2 FQNNGV. The CDR3 sequence is 16 residues long. The CDR3 is CAGSSIQGEINSPLHF. CDR3 sequence (DNA): TGTGCCGGCAGCTCAATACAGGGAGAGATTAATTCACCCCTCCACTTT.

This clonotype was recorded many times. The CDR3 bases are TGTGCCAGCAGCCTACCACCGGGCCCTGAAGCTTTCTTT. Translating gives CASSLPPGPEAFF. The chain couples TRBV7-9 to TRBJ1-1; D uncertain. Germline V gene sequence: CDR1 SEHNR, CDR2 FQNEAQ (reference sequence). V was trimmed by 5 bases and J by 6 bases, leaving 13 bases between them. The CDR3 extends over 13 amino acids.

This clonotype has a count of ten or more. The chain couples TRBV6-1 to TRBJ2-7, with 11 bases that match TRBD1. Germline values: CDR1 MNHNS, CDR2 SASEGT. Trimming at V came to 6 bases and at J to 7 bases, leaving 11 bases not matched to a gene. The CDR3 is 15 residues long. In DNA, the CDR3 is TGTGCCAGCAGCCCCCGGACAGGGGGCAGGAAGGAGCAGTACTTC. It specifies CASSPRTGGRKEQYF.

This clonotype was detected ten times or more. This chain connects TRBV6-1 to TRBJ1-2; D not certain. CDR3 size: 14 residues. CDR1 MNHNS and CDR2 SASEGT come from the germline V gene. V lost 10 bases to trimming and J lost 2 bases, with 17 bases between them. In DNA, the CDR3 is TGTGCCATAGTCAGGTTAGGAATCAACTATGGCTACACCTTC. Protein product: CAIVRLGINYGYTF.

Many counts were recorded for this clonotype. V and J are TRBV28 and TRBJ2-1; TRBD1 might be the D (6 bases). Germline loops: CDR1 MDHEN, CDR2 SYDVKM. V lost 4 bases, J lost 2 bases, and 12 bases lay in between. The CDR3 has 15 residues. CDR3 loop: CASSYQTGTYNEQFF. The CDR3 DNA is TGTGCCAGCAGTTACCAAACAGGGACCTACAATGAGCAGTTCTTC.

V is TRBV20-1 and J is TRBJ1-2; TRBD1 agrees at 7 bases. The length of the CDR3 is 14 residues. Looked up from germline, CDR1 is DFQATT and CDR2 is SNEGSKA (reference sequence). Losses at the gene ends were 6 bases for V and 0 bases for J; bases not matched to a gene: 7. Written as DNA, the CDR3 is TGCAGTGCAGCTCGACAGGGAACTAACTATGGCTACACCTTC. Translating gives CSAARQGTNYGYTF.

At least ten counts were recorded for this clonotype. V and J are TRBV5-1 and TRBJ2-1; a weak D match, TRBD2 (5 bases). The CDR3 has 10 residues. CDR1 and CDR2 from the germline V gene are SGHRS and YFSETQ. With 7 bases removed from V and 7 bases from J, the gap between germline ends came to 6 bases. This CDR3 is CASPGNEQFF. As DNA, the CDR3 is TGCGCCAGCCCGGGGAATGAGCAGTTCTTC. The full variable domain, with the rest looked up from reference TRBV5-1 and TRBJ2-1, is KAGVTQTPRYLIKTRGQQVTLSCSPISGHRSVSWYQQTPGQGLQFLFEYFSETQRNKGNFPGRFSGRQFSNSRSEMNVSTLELGDSALYLCASPGNEQFFGPGTRLTVL.

This clonotype has at least ten counts. V and J are TRBV5-1 and TRBJ2-3; TRBD2 matches at 8 bases. There are 17 residues in the CDR3. V lost 0 bases, J lost 3 bases, and 9 bases stayed unmatched. Germline CDR1 SGHRS, CDR2 YFSETQ. The CDR3 reads CASSLGEGLAETDTQYF. Here the CDR3 DNA reads TGCGCCAGCAGCTTGGGAGAAGGACTAGCCGAGACAGATACGCAGTATTTT.

The chain combines TRBV19 with TRBJ1-5; 10 bases match TRBD1. Germline V gene sequence: CDR1 LNHDA, CDR2 SQIVND (reference sequence). The V and J ends lost 5 bases and 11 bases, in that order; junction bases with no gene match: 15. The CDR3 loop spans 16 amino acids. The CDR3 here is CASSDPGQGTRMAQHF. The CDR3 DNA reads as TGTGCCAGTAGTGATCCGGGACAGGGGACTAGAATGGCCCAGCATTTT.

This clonotype was detected many times. This sequence joins TRBV19 and TRBJ2-1; 8 nucleotides agree with TRBD2. Germline-derived CDR1 and CDR2 are LNHDA and SQIVND (reference sequence). This CDR3 is built from 17 residues. Trimming took 4 bases from V and 10 from J; bases not matched to a gene: 18. The CDR3 here is CASSKGVGTSHLPEQFF. The CDR3 nucleotides read TGTGCCAGTAGTAAAGGGGTTGGGACTAGTCATCTCCCCGAGCAGTTCTTC. The whole variable domain, filled in from reference TRBV19 and TRBJ2-1, reads DGGITQSPKYLFRKEGQNVTLSCEQNLNHDAMYWYRQDPGQGLRLIYYSQIVNDFQKGDIAEGYSVSREKKESFPLTVTSAQKNPTAFYLCASSKGVGTSHLPEQFFGPGTRLTVL.

At least ten counts were recorded for this clonotype. The chain is built from TRBV28 and TRBJ2-7, with 9 bases lining up with TRBD2. The CDR3 has 19 residues. Germline CDR1 and CDR2: MDHEN and SYDVKM. J was trimmed by 2 bases and V by 3 bases; bases with no gene match: 17. Here the CDR3 reads CASSLSTSGQTLITYEQYF. The CDR3 nucleotides are TGTGCCAGCAGTTTGAGCACTAGCGGGCAGACTTTGATAACCTACGAGCAGTACTTC.

This clonotype was detected many times. V gene TRBV6-1 combines with J gene TRBJ1-5; 10 bases line up with TRBD1. With 6 bases clipped from V and 0 bases from J, the junction kept 5 bases outside the gene matches. CDR3 size: 16 residues. In germline, CDR1 is MNHNS, CDR2 SASEGT. The CDR3 region is CASSGDRGYSNQPQHF. In DNA form, the CDR3 reads TGTGCCAGCAGCGGGGACAGGGGATATAGCAATCAGCCCCAGCATTTT.

Only a few counts were recorded for this clonotype. The chain uses TRBV6-5 and TRBJ1-3; TRBD1 matches 7 bases. Germline V gene lookup returns CDR1 MNHEY and CDR2 SVGAGI. Losses at the gene ends were 0 bases for V and 4 bases for J; bases not matched to a gene: 3. This CDR3 comprises 15 residues. The CDR3 sequence: CASSYSTGLGNTIYF. CDR3 bases: TGTGCCAGCAGTTACTCGACAGGGTTAGGAAACACCATATATTTT.

This clonotype showed up many times. The genes are TRBV28 and TRBJ2-3; D is perhaps TRBD2 (6 bases). This CDR3 is built from 17 residues. With 8 bases removed from V and 0 bases from J, the gap between germline ends came to 21 bases. The germline V gene encodes CDR1 MDHEN and CDR2 SYDVKM. The CDR3 spells CASLGRRSRASTDTQYF. The CDR3 region has the DNA TGTGCCAGCCTAGGGAGGAGATCCCGTGCTAGCACAGATACGCAGTATTTT.

The table lists this clonotype with many counts. The chain employs TRBV28 and TRBJ1-1, with D maybe TRBD1 (5 bases). V was trimmed by 2 bases and J by 10 bases, leaving 11 bases between them. This CDR3 is 12 amino acids long. Germline loops: CDR1 MDHEN, CDR2 SYDVKM. Written as DNA, the CDR3 is TGTGCCAGCAGTTTACCGGGACTCGGAGCTTTCTTT. Translated, it gives CASSLPGLGAFF.

This clonotype occurred many times. The CDR3 DNA reads TGCAGCGTTGTCCCTCTAACAAGGACAGACGAAAACATTCAGTACTTC. Its protein is CSVVPLTRTDENIQYF. The J gene is TRBJ2-4, the V gene TRBV29-1, with D tentatively TRBD1 (6 bases). Trimming took off 4 bases at V and 5 bases at J, with 21 bases between the two ends. The germline CDR1 and CDR2 sequences are SQVTM and ANQGSEA. The CDR3 length is 16 residues.

This clonotype was picked up many times. This sequence joins TRBV10-3 and TRBJ2-2; TRBD1 might be the D (5 bases). In germline, CDR1 is ENHRY, CDR2 SYGVKD. V gave up 8 bases and J gave up 4 bases, with 11 bases separating them. This CDR3 spans 13 amino acids. This CDR3 is CAIGHDITGELFF. CDR3 bases: TGTGCCATCGGACACGATATCACCGGGGAGCTGTTTTTT.

The sample holds many counts of this clonotype. The V gene is TRBV15, the J gene TRBJ2-1, with 8 nucleotides matching TRBD2. The V gene's germline CDR1 is LNHNV and CDR2 YYDKDF (reference sequence). This CDR3 is 15 amino acids long. V lost 1 base and J lost 9; bases outside the gene matches: 8. CDR3 sequence reads: CATSRVPGAGGEQFF. DNA of the CDR3: TGTGCCACCAGCAGAGTCCCGGGGGCGGGAGGTGAGCAGTTCTTC.

The table lists this clonotype with many counts. V gene TRBV7-9 combines with J gene TRBJ2-7; 9 bases line up with TRBD1. In germline, CDR1 is SEHNR, CDR2 FQNEAQ (reference sequence). CDR3 size: 15 residues. V trimming: 5 bases; J trimming: 2 bases; junction bases outside the gene matches: 7. The CDR3 DNA sequence: TGTGCCAGCAGCGGATCCGGGACAGGGCCCTACGAGCAGTACTTC. It codes for CASSGSGTGPYEQYF. The entire variable domain, with the rest obtained from reference TRBV7-9 and TRBJ2-7, is as follows: DTGVSQNPRHKITKRGQNVTFRCDPISEHNRLYWYRQTLGQGPEFLTYFQNEAQLEKSRLLSDRFSAERPKGSFSTLEIQRTEQGDSAMYLCASSGSGTGPYEQYFGPGTRLTVT.

There are many counts of this clonotype. V gene TRBV5-6 combines with J gene TRBJ1-4; D is perhaps TRBD1 (5 bases). The germline V gene encodes CDR1 SGHDT and CDR2 YYEEEE. The CDR3 is 16 amino acids. Trimming left V 0 bases short and J 0 bases short, with 9 bases between. In DNA form, the CDR3 reads TGTGCCAGCAGCTTGGGTACAGGTGCAACTAATGAAAAACTGTTTTTT. Translated: CASSLGTGATNEKLFF. The whole variable domain, filled in from reference TRBV5-6 and TRBJ1-4, reads DAGVTQSPTHLIKTRGQQVTLRCSPKSGHDTVSWYQQALGQGPQFIFQYYEEEERQRGNFPDRFSGHQFPNYSSELNVNALLLGDSALYLCASSLGTGATNEKLFFGSGTQLSVL.

This clonotype was found a few times. V is TRBV27 and J is TRBJ1-5; 7 positions match TRBD1. CDR3 length equals 12 residues. Germline lookup yields CDR1 MNHEY and CDR2 SMNVEV (reference sequence). Losses at the gene ends were 5 bases for V and 6 bases for J; bases not matched to a gene: 1. The CDR3 region has the DNA TGTGCCAGCAGTACAGGGGTTCAGCCCCAGCATTTT. This encodes CASSTGVQPQHF.

The rearrangement uses TRBV18 and TRBJ2-1; D possibly corresponds to TRBD2 (6 bases). Germline-derived CDR1 and CDR2 are KGHSH and LQKENI. This CDR3 is built from 14 residues. Trimming cost V 4 bases and J 4 bases, with 11 bases left between them. CDR3 sequence: CASSHERAYNEQFF. The CDR3 DNA reads TGTGCCAGCTCACACGAGCGGGCTTACAATGAGCAGTTCTTC.

In its sample, this clonotype was seen many times. V is TRBV20-1 and J is TRBJ2-5; D gene unclear. This CDR3 is 14 amino acids long. Trimming left V 3 bases short and J 7 bases short, with 18 bases between. In germline, CDR1 is DFQATT, CDR2 SNEGSKA (reference sequence). The CDR3 sequence is CSASPAAKGGTQYF. The DNA for the CDR3 is TGCAGTGCTAGTCCGGCCGCAAAGGGTGGGACCCAGTACTTC.

The chain has TRBV4-1 and TRBJ2-4, with 7 positions matching TRBD2. V lost 5 bases, J lost 0 bases, and 13 bases stayed unmatched. Germline V lookup: CDR1 MGHRA, CDR2 YSYEKL. CDR3 length: 18 residues. The CDR3 DNA reads as TGCGCCAGCAGCTCCCACCGGGCCAGCGGGAAAGCCAAAAACATTCAGTACTTC. Its translation is CASSSHRASGKAKNIQYF.